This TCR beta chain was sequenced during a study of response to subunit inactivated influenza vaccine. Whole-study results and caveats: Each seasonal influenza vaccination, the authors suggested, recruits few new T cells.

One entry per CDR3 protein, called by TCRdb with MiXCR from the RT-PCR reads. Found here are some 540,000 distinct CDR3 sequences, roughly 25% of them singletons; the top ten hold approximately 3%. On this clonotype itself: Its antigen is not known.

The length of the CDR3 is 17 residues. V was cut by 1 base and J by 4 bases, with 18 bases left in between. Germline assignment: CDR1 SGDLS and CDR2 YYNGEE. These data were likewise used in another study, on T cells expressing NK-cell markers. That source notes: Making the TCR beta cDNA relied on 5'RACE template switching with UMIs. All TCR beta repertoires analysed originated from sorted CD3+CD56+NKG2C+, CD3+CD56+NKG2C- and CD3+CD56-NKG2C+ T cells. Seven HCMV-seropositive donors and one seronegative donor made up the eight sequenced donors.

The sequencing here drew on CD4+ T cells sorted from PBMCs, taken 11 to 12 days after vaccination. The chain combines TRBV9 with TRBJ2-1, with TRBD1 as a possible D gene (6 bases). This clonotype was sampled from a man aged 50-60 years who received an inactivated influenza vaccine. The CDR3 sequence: CASSVQTTGSSYNEQFF. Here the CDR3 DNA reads TGTGCCAGCAGCGTACAAACAACAGGGTCCAGTTACAATGAGCAGTTCTTC.